These 16 T cell receptor beta chains were sequenced from one sample in a study of CD8+ T cells in alopecia areata. It was cDNA, reverse transcribed from extracted RNA, that served as the sequencing template. Profiling relied on immunoSEQ multiplex PCR, and the TCRdb table lists in-frame clones only, not all of them. The table includes about 20,000 clones, 60% to 80% detected once. Peripheral blood and lesional scalp punch biopsies were taken from alopecia areata patients. The source was skin, collected at week 0. These receptors all stem from a human donor with alopecia areata.

CDR3 nucleotides: TGTGCCAGCAGCCCAGGACAGGGGGTCGGGGTCACTGAAGCTTTCTTT. It codes for CASSPGQGVGVTEAFF. The rearrangement links TRBV7-9 to TRBJ1-1; 10 bases map to TRBD1. This CDR3 comprises 16 residues. Per the germline V gene, CDR1 is SEHNR and CDR2 is FQNEAQ (reference sequence). With 5 bases clipped from V and 4 bases from J, the junction kept 10 bases outside the gene matches.

The CDR3 reads CASSVGQYNEQFF. The DNA of the CDR3 is TGCGCCAGCAGCGTAGGACAGTACAATGAGCAGTTCTTC. The chain uses TRBV5-1 and TRBJ2-1, with D possibly TRBD1 on 6 matching bases. The length of the CDR3 is 13 residues. Germline V gene sequence: CDR1 SGHRS, CDR2 YFSETQ. The V end was cut by 4 bases, the J end by 4 bases, with 9 bases between.

The CDR3 nucleotides read TGTGCCAGCAGCCAAGCTTCCAGGGGTTATAGCAATCAGCCCCAGCATTTT. This translates into CASSQASRGYSNQPQHF. This chain uses TRBV4-2 with TRBJ1-5; tentatively, D is TRBD1 (6 bases). The germline CDR1 and CDR2 sequences are LGHNA and YNFKEQ. CDR3 length: 17 residues. Trimming took 1 base from V and 0 from J, leaving 13 bases between them.

Remarks on this clone: The sample holds other DNA sequences that translate to the same CDR3. This chain uses TRBV6-1 with TRBJ2-5; no clear D gene. The germline V gene has CDR1 MNHNS and CDR2 SASEGT. Trimming cost V 5 bases and J 2 bases, with 3 bases left between them. The CDR3 runs 11 residues. CDR3 loop: CASSLQETQYF. In nucleotides, the CDR3 is TGTGCCAGCAGTTTACAAGAGACCCAGTACTTC.

The rearrangement uses TRBV27 and TRBJ2-7, with 11 positions matching TRBD1. This CDR3 contains 16 residues. V lost 6 bases, J lost 4 bases, and 11 bases stayed unmatched. Per germline, CDR1 MNHEY and CDR2 SMNVEV (reference sequence). The CDR3 DNA sequence: TGTGCCAGCAGCTATTCGGCTGGGACAGGGGGGTACGAGCAGTACTTC. As protein: CASSYSAGTGGYEQYF.

This clone is labeled as medium-sized (0.01 to 0.1%). The chain uses TRBV4-1 and TRBJ1-6; 8 nucleotides match TRBD1. This CDR3 region has 19 residues. The germline CDR1 and CDR2 sequences are MGHRA and YSYEKL. The ends lost 0 bases at V and 3 bases at J; junction bases unmatched: 10. CDR3 nucleotide sequence: TGCGCCAGCAGCCAAGAGGAGGGAGGACAGGGAAACTATAATTCACCCCTCCACTTT. Amino acids: CASSQEEGGQGNYNSPLHF.

To note about this clone: The junction departs from germline at one end; a sequencing error may be responsible. The chain joins TRBV11-2 to TRBJ2-7, with a possible D match to TRBD2 (6 bases). Germline V gene sequence: CDR1 SGHAT, CDR2 FQNNGV. This CDR3 is 12 amino acids long. The CDR3: CASSGHIAEMDF. The CDR3 nucleotides are TGTGCCAGCAGCGGACATATAGCGGAGATGGACTTC. The full variable domain, rest sourced from reference TRBV11-2 and TRBJ2-7, is EAGVAQSPRYKIIEKRQSVAFWCNPISGHATLYWYQQILGQGPKLLIQFQNNGVVDDSQLPKDRFSAERLKGVDSTLKIQPAKLEDSAVYLCASSGHIAEMDFGPGTRLTVT.

V and J are TRBV6-5 and TRBJ2-1, with D uncertain. V lost 6 bases and J 5 bases, leaving 14 bases between the germline ends. Germline-derived CDR1 and CDR2 are MNHEY and SVGAGI. The CDR3 has 14 amino acids. The CDR3 is CASRSGKTHNEQFF. The CDR3, as DNA: TGTGCCAGCAGATCAGGCAAAACACACAATGAGCAGTTCTTC.

Worth noting for this clone: The sample holds other DNA sequences that translate to the same CDR3. The chain joins TRBV5-1 to TRBJ2-7, with D possibly TRBD2 on 5 matching bases. Germline V gene sequence: CDR1 SGHRS, CDR2 YFSETQ. This CDR3 contains 14 residues. The V end was cut by 0 bases, the J end by 7 bases, with 14 bases between. CDR3 loop: CASSLGARSGEQYF. In DNA form, the CDR3 reads TGCGCCAGCAGCTTGGGGGCACGGTCGGGGGAGCAGTACTTC.

The J gene is TRBJ1-2, the V gene TRBV4-1, with 7 bases aligning to TRBD1. Germline V gives CDR1 MGHRA, CDR2 YSYEKL. The CDR3 is 14 amino acids. The ends lost 4 bases at V and 2 bases at J; junction bases unmatched: 4. The chain's CDR3 is CASSLMGQNYGYTF. The CDR3 DNA sequence: TGCGCCAGCAGCCTGATGGGACAGAACTATGGCTACACCTTC.

The rearrangement links TRBV7-2 to TRBJ1-2; D is uncertain. Germline V gene sequence: CDR1 SGHTA, CDR2 FQGNSA. Trimming shortened V by 10 bases and J by 0 bases, and 15 bases separated the two germline ends. The CDR3 sequence is 14 residues long. CDR3 coding DNA: TGTGCCACCGCCTTTCGGCAGTCTAACTATGGCTACACCTTC. This gives the protein CATAFRQSNYGYTF.

The rearrangement links TRBV5-1 to TRBJ2-6; no definite D call. This CDR3 is 16 amino acids long. The germline V gene has CDR1 SGHRS and CDR2 YFSETQ. V was pared by 4 bases and J by 4 bases, with 15 bases between. CDR3 amino acids: CASSPPEGSGANVLTF. CDR3 bases: TGCGCCAGCAGCCCGCCTGAAGGGTCAGGGGCCAACGTCCTGACTTTC. Based on the CDR3 plus reference TRBV5-1 and TRBJ2-6, the full variable domain is KAGVTQTPRYLIKTRGQQVTLSCSPISGHRSVSWYQQTPGQGLQFLFEYFSETQRNKGNFPGRFSGRQFSNSRSEMNVSTLELGDSALYLCASSPPEGSGANVLTFGAGSRLTVL.

V is TRBV5-4 and J is TRBJ2-7, with 7 bases identical to TRBD2. This CDR3 is 15 amino acids long. Germline trimming cut 0 bases from V and 2 bases from J; bases unmatched to any gene: 5. Germline lookup yields CDR1 SGHNT and CDR2 YYREEE (reference sequence). CDR3 sequence (DNA): TGTGCCAGCAGCTTGGAGGCGGGGGTGGCCTACGAGCAGTACTTC. Translating gives CASSLEAGVAYEQYF. Complete variable domain (other parts from reference TRBV5-4 and TRBJ2-7): ETGVTQSPTHLIKTRGQQVTLRCSSQSGHNTVSWYQQALGQGPQFIFQYYREEENGRGNFPPRFSGLQFPNYSSELNVNALELDDSALYLCASSLEAGVAYEQYFGPGTRLTVT.

The V gene is TRBV7-2, the J gene TRBJ2-7, with D maybe TRBD1 (6 bases). Germline CDR1 is SGHTA and CDR2 is FQGNSA. Trimming cost V 5 bases and J 2 bases, with 16 bases left between them. CDR3 length: 15 amino acids. The chain's CDR3 is CASSLGDRRTYEQYF. CDR3 DNA: TGTGCCAGCAGCCTCGGAGACAGGCGGACCTACGAGCAGTACTTC.

V is TRBV4-1 and J is TRBJ2-1; the D gene is possibly TRBD2 (5 bases). CDR3 length: 16 residues. The V end lost 0 bases, the J end lost 7 bases, and 16 bases lay between the germline ends. The germline V gene has CDR1 MGHRA and CDR2 YSYEKL. The CDR3 bases are TGCGCCAGCAGCCAAGATAGGCTAGCCAGCATGAATGAGCAGTTCTTC. Protein product: CASSQDRLASMNEQFF.

The sample holds a few counts of this clone. V usage is TRBV5-6 and J usage is TRBJ2-5; 10 nucleotides align to TRBD2. Trimming removed 1 base from V and 2 bases from J; junction bases left unmatched: 14. The CDR3 spans 19 residues. From germline, CDR1 is SGHDT and CDR2 YYEEEE. In DNA form, the CDR3 reads TGTGCCAGCAGCTTGAGGCCCGAAGGCCTAGCGGGGGTACAAGAGACCCAGTACTTC. This gives the protein CASSLRPEGLAGVQETQYF.